This TCR beta chain comes out of a study of Graves' ophthalmopathy and Graves' hyperthyroidism. CDR3 regions of TCR beta were amplified from RNA transcripts. Scientists carried out first-round RT-PCR using HTBI primers and then a second-round multiplex PCR. TCRdb re-analysed the multiplex PCR reads in MiXCR, keeping a single row per CDR3 protein. The data show about 200,000 distinct CDR3 sequences, with around 30% seen just once and approximately 9.6% held by the top ten. Per germline, CDR1 SGHAT and CDR2 FQNNGV. J lost 0 bases, V lost 4 bases, and 5 bases had no gene match. The CDR3 runs to 15 residues. Certain patients were not enrolled. These were patients with other autoimmune diseases, uncontrolled infections, pregnancy or lactation. Each diagnosis was determined on the basis of clinical symptoms, serum thyroxine, TRAb, thyroid ultrasound and orbital computed tomography. PBMCs were density-gradient isolated from approximately 9.8 ml fresh blood.

The sequence was obtained from a man in his fifties with Graves' ophthalmopathy. The genes are TRBV11-2 and TRBJ1-1; 7 bases match TRBD1. The sequenced sample was peripheral blood. The CDR3 sequence: CASSSHRGLNTEAFF. The CDR3 bases are TGTGCCAGCAGCTCTCACAGGGGCTTGAACACTGAAGCTTTCTTT.